This TCR beta chain was recovered during a study of CD8+CD57+ T cells in acquired aplastic anemia. Sequenced patients had shown CD8+CD57+ cell expansion by flow cytometry. TCR beta VDJ combinations and CDR3 sequences were profiled from genomic DNA. One entry per CDR3 protein, called by TCRdb with MiXCR from the reads. The table includes hundreds of thousands of distinct CDR3 sequences, around a third detected once. The V end lost 6 bases, the J end lost 1 base, and 7 bases lay between the germline ends. CDR3 length: 13 amino acids. CDR1 and CDR2 from the germline V gene are ENHRY and SYGVKD. This sequence was found in a human donor with aplastic anemia. The rearrangement links TRBV10-3 to TRBJ1-5; no clear D gene. The sample taken for sequencing was sorted CD4+, CD8+, or CD8+CD57+ T cells (not recorded which) from PBMCs. The CDR3 DNA follows: TGTGCCATCAGATCAGAGAGCAATCAGCCCCAGCATTTT. Amino acids: CAIRSESNQPQHF.